The 15 T cell receptor beta chains presented below share a single source sample, sequenced in a study of T-cell memory formation after mild COVID-19. TCRdb re-derived calls from the 5' RACE reads in MiXCR, one entry per CDR3 protein. This sample has about 400,000 distinct CDR3 sequences, with less than 25% found just once. Sequencing was done on a sample of PBMCs or a T cell subset sorted from them (not recorded which). All receptors come from an adult woman who had mild COVID-19 (a few samples of this study predate the infection). Cell type and time point are not known.

This clonotype was seen only a few times. The genes are TRBV29-1 and TRBJ2-5; 10 bases map to TRBD1. Germline V gene sequence: CDR1 SQVTM, CDR2 ANQGSEA. Trimming removed 6 bases from V and 4 bases from J; junction bases left unmatched: 5. CDR3 length: 13 residues. The CDR3 DNA follows: TGCAGCGTGGGAGACAGGGGGCGAGAGACCCAGTACTTC. Translation gives CSVGDRGRETQYF. The full variable domain, with the rest looked up from reference TRBV29-1 and TRBJ2-5, is SAVISQKPSRDICQRGTSLTIQCQVDSQVTMMFWYRQQPGQSLTLIATANQGSEATYESGFVIDKFPISRPNLTFSTLTVSNMSPEDSSIYLCSVGDRGRETQYFGPGTRLLVL.

The V call is TRBV19, the J call TRBJ1-1; the D is unclear. Per germline, CDR1 LNHDA and CDR2 SQIVND (reference sequence). The V gene lost 3 bases and the J gene lost 1 base, with 6 bases spanning the gap. The CDR3 contains 13 residues. The CDR3 here is CASSMFGNTEAFF. CDR3 nucleotide sequence: TGTGCCAGTAGTATGTTCGGGAACACTGAAGCTTTCTTT.

This clonotype was detected a few times. The chain carries TRBV5-1 and TRBJ1-4, with TRBD1 as a possible D gene (5 bases). Trimming removed 0 bases from V and 7 bases from J, with 13 bases in between. CDR1 is SGHRS and CDR2 is YFSETQ in the germline V gene. The CDR3 is 15 amino acids. The CDR3 loop is CASSLAPGESEKLFF. Here the CDR3 DNA reads TGCGCCAGCAGCTTGGCCCCGGGGGAGAGTGAAAAACTGTTTTTT.

The chain uses TRBV7-2 and TRBJ2-7; 9 nucleotides match TRBD1. The CDR3 length is 15 residues. The germline V gene has CDR1 SGHTA and CDR2 FQGNSA. The ends lost 5 bases at V and 1 base at J; junction bases unmatched: 6. The CDR3 nucleotides are TGTGCCAGCAGCCTCAATGGACAGGGGTCCTACGAGCAGTACTTC. Its translation: CASSLNGQGSYEQYF.

As to this clonotype: One end of the junction does not line up with germline, which may come from a read error. The J gene is TRBJ2-5, the V gene TRBV15; tentatively, D is TRBD2 (5 bases). In germline, CDR1 is LNHNV, CDR2 YYDKDF (reference sequence). The CDR3 sequence is 14 residues long. The CDR3: CATSGEDSRETQYF. CDR3 DNA: TGTGCCACCAGCGGAGAGGACTCGAGGGAGACCCAGTACTTC. The variable domain in full, completed from reference TRBV15 and TRBJ2-5, reads DAMVIQNPRYQVTQFGKPVTLSCSQTLNHNVMYWYQQKSSQAPKLLFHYYDKDFNNEADTPDNFQSRRPNTSFCFLDIRSPGLGDTAMYLCATSGEDSRETQYFGPGTRLLVL.

This clonotype showed up many times. The genes are TRBV6-5 and TRBJ1-1; D is unresolved. Trimming took off 6 bases at V and 8 bases at J, with 13 bases between the two ends. The CDR3 consists of 12 residues. Germline V lookup: CDR1 MNHEY, CDR2 SVGAGI. CDR3 region: CASRPTLGEAFF. CDR3 sequence (DNA): TGTGCCAGCAGACCAACTTTGGGGGAAGCTTTCTTT.

As for this clonotype: Mismatch with germline at one junction end may stem from a read error. The V and J genes are TRBV27 and TRBJ1-5; D not resolved. Germline V gene sequence: CDR1 MNHEY, CDR2 SMNVEV (reference sequence). The CDR3 contains 14 residues. The CDR3 DNA is TGTGCCAGCAGTTTAGGAGGGTATAATCAGCCACAGCATTTT. Translation: CASSLGGYNQPQHF.

The chain is built from TRBV12-3 or TRBV12-4 and TRBJ1-1, with a weak D call TRBD1 (5 bases). V gave up 6 bases and J gave up 1 base, with 21 bases separating them. This CDR3 has 17 amino acids. This chain's CDR3 is CASSVGAGWQPNTEAFF. The CDR3, as DNA: TGTGCCAGCAGCGTAGGGGCAGGATGGCAGCCGAACACTGAAGCTTTCTTT.

This chain joins TRBV11-3 and TRBJ2-3; 7 bases agree with TRBD1. The trim removed 5 bases at V and 2 bases at J, leaving 4 bases unmatched. This CDR3 contains 14 residues. CDR1 is SGHNT and CDR2 is YENEEA in the germline V gene. The CDR3 loop reads CASSAGTVTDTQYF. For the CDR3, the DNA is TGTGCCAGCAGCGCAGGGACAGTCACAGATACGCAGTATTTT.

The chain's CDR3 is CSVEEAGRARNEQFF. CDR3 coding DNA: TGCAGCGTTGAAGAGGCGGGGAGGGCCCGGAATGAGCAGTTCTTC. The J gene is TRBJ2-1, the V gene TRBV29-1, with TRBD2 matching over 7 bases. Trimming at V came to 0 bases and at J to 7 bases, leaving 9 bases not matched to a gene. This CDR3 has 15 residues. Per germline, CDR1 SQVTM and CDR2 ANQGSEA.

This clonotype was detected only a few times. This chain uses TRBV5-1 with TRBJ2-1, with 9 bases matching TRBD1. The CDR3 is 14 amino acids. The junction had 4 bases not matched to a gene; V was cut back by 0 bases and J by 9 bases. The germline gives CDR1 SGHRS, CDR2 YFSETQ. CDR3 nucleotide sequence: TGCGCCAGCAGCTTGGGGGACAGGGATGCTGAGCAGTTCTTC. It translates to CASSLGDRDAEQFF.

The chain links TRBV3-1 to TRBJ2-4; possible D gene TRBD2, 5 bases. V lost 1 base to trimming and J lost 5 bases, with 6 bases between them. The CDR3 loop spans 13 amino acids. Germline CDR1 is LGHDT and CDR2 is YNNKEL (reference sequence). In DNA, the CDR3 is TGTGCCAGCAGCCAAGGAGCGGAAAACATTCAGTACTTC. Protein product: CASSQGAENIQYF.

The chain recombines TRBV28 with TRBJ1-1, with 9 positions matching TRBD1. This CDR3 has 14 residues. Looked up from germline, CDR1 is MDHEN and CDR2 is SYDVKM. Trimming took 6 bases from V and 4 from J; bases not matched to a gene: 6. CDR3 residues: CASRTGTGSTEAFF. The CDR3 DNA reads as TGTGCCAGCAGAACCGGGACAGGGTCCACTGAAGCTTTCTTT.

This chain uses TRBV25-1 with TRBJ2-1; no clear D. CDR1 and CDR2 (germline): MGHDK, SYGVNS. The V and J ends lost 0 bases and 12 bases respectively, with 18 bases between them. The CDR3 is 15 amino acids. The CDR3 bases are TGTGCCAGCAGTGAATATTCTCCCGCCAAGATGGGGCAGTTCTTC. Translated, it gives CASSEYSPAKMGQFF.

The chain links TRBV3-1 to TRBJ2-3; D ambiguous. There are 12 residues in the CDR3. The V end lost 6 bases, the J end lost 5 bases, and 9 bases lay between the germline ends. The germline CDR1 and CDR2 sequences are LGHDT and YNNKEL (reference sequence). Written as DNA, the CDR3 is TGTGCCAGCAGTCAACTTCTAGATACGCAGTATTTT. It translates to CASSQLLDTQYF.